Following are 17 T cell receptor beta chains from one sample sequenced in a study of CD8 T cells in ankylosing spondylitis. TCRdb analysed the 5' RACE reads with MiXCR anew, one entry per CDR3 protein. Of 250,000 to 300,000 distinct CDR3 sequences listed, about 20% are singletons. The source material was blood, either unsorted or a sorted T cell fraction (not recorded which). The origin of the receptors is a male donor with ankylosing spondylitis or in good health (not recorded which).

About this clonotype: Given a much more abundant clone one base away, this may be a read error. The chain couples TRBV5-1 to TRBJ2-7; no clear D gene. The V gene's germline CDR1 is SGHRS and CDR2 YFSETQ. This CDR3 has 11 residues. V was shortened by 3 bases and J by 7 bases, with 8 bases between the two germline ends. Written as DNA, the CDR3 is TGCGCCAGCAGCTCCCTGCGGGAGCAGTACGTC. It codes for CASSSLREQYV.

This clonotype appeared many times. The chain carries TRBV28 and TRBJ1-4; D is undetermined. CDR3 length: 14 amino acids. Germline V gives CDR1 MDHEN, CDR2 SYDVKM. The V gene lost 7 bases and the J gene lost 5 bases, with 14 bases spanning the gap. CDR3 region: CASNNLLGNEKLFF. The DNA for the CDR3 is TGTGCCAGCAACAACCTTCTGGGGAATGAAAAACTGTTTTTT.

This chain joins TRBV10-3 and TRBJ2-5, with TRBD2 identical over 7 bases. CDR1 ENHRY and CDR2 SYGVKD come from the germline V gene. With 5 bases clipped from V and 1 base from J, the junction kept 4 bases outside the gene matches. This CDR3 contains 14 residues. The CDR3 here is CAISSAGVQETQYF. The CDR3 DNA is TGTGCCATCAGTTCGGCGGGGGTCCAAGAGACCCAGTACTTC.

The genes are TRBV3-1 and TRBJ1-1; weak D call: TRBD1 (6 bases). The CDR3 sequence is 13 residues long. CDR1 LGHDT and CDR2 YNNKEL come from the germline V gene (reference sequence). V was clipped by 0 bases and J by 8 bases, with 10 bases between them. CDR3 protein: CASSQEGGSEAFF. The CDR3, as DNA: TGTGCCAGCAGCCAAGAAGGGGGTTCAGAAGCTTTCTTT.

Written as DNA, the CDR3 is TGCAGTGCTAAGGAGACAGGCCTCAGCTCTGGGGCCAACGTCCTGACTTTC. Its translation: CSAKETGLSSGANVLTF. The rearrangement links TRBV20-1 to TRBJ2-6; perhaps TRBD1 as D (6 bases). Germline values: CDR1 DFQATT, CDR2 SNEGSKA (reference sequence). The CDR3 totals 17 residues. Between the trimmed V and J ends, which lost 4 bases and 0 bases, there was a span of 16 bases.

This chain connects TRBV5-4 to TRBJ2-3, with 8 bases aligning to TRBD2. Germline CDR1 is SGHNT and CDR2 is YYREEE (reference sequence). V shed 3 bases, J shed 2 bases, and the junction held 8 bases outside the gene matches. The CDR3 loop spans 16 amino acids. The CDR3 DNA follows: TGTGCCAGCAGCTCGATGACTAGCGTGGTCACAGATACGCAGTATTTT. This codes for CASSSMTSVVTDTQYF.

The chain carries TRBV28 and TRBJ1-4, with 8 nucleotides matching TRBD1. The V segment lost 7 bases and the J segment 11 bases; nucleotides outside the gene matches: 15. Germline CDR1 is MDHEN and CDR2 is SYDVKM. This CDR3 is built from 15 residues. CDR3 protein: CASTTGDRTPLKLFF. In DNA form, the CDR3 reads TGTGCCAGCACCACCGGGGACAGGACGCCTTTGAAACTGTTTTTT. Full variable domain (missing parts from reference TRBV28 and TRBJ1-4): DVKVTQSSRYLVKRTGEKVFLECVQDMDHENMFWYRQDPGLGLRLIYFSYDVKMKEKGDIPEGYSVSREKKERFSLILESASTNQTSMYLCASTTGDRTPLKLFFGSGTQLSVL.

The chain has TRBV18 and TRBJ2-3; 13 bases are shared with TRBD2. CDR1 is KGHSH and CDR2 is LQKENI in the germline V gene. V lost 1 base and J lost 2; bases outside the gene matches: 6. The CDR3 covers 18 residues. The CDR3 spells CASSPLEGLAGFTDTQYF. The CDR3 DNA follows: TGTGCCAGCTCACCACTCGAGGGACTAGCGGGGTTCACAGATACGCAGTATTTT.

This clonotype was recorded a few times. CDR3 DNA sequence: TGTGCCAGCAGCTCGGGGGGAGCAAACAATGAGCAGTTCTTC. This codes for CASSSGGANNEQFF. The V call is TRBV5-4, the J call TRBJ2-1, with 7 nucleotides matching TRBD2. V shed 3 bases and J 5 bases; nucleotides not matched to a gene: 5. In germline, CDR1 is SGHNT, CDR2 YYREEE (reference sequence). The CDR3 sequence is 14 residues long.

CDR3 nucleotides: TGTGCCAGCAGCCGACGGACGACTAATGAAAAACTGTTTTTT. Translated: CASSRRTTNEKLFF. This chain joins TRBV3-1 and TRBJ1-4; D ambiguous. The CDR3 length is 14 residues. The germline CDR1 and CDR2 sequences are LGHDT and YNNKEL (reference sequence). Trimming took 4 bases from V and 2 from J, leaving 8 bases between them. The entire variable domain, with the rest obtained from reference TRBV3-1 and TRBJ1-4, is as follows: DTAVSQTPKYLVTQMGNDKSIKCEQNLGHDTMYWYKQDSKKFLKIMFSYNNKELIINETVPNRFSPKSPDKAHLNLHINSLELGDSAVYFCASSRRTTNEKLFFGSGTQLSVL.

This clonotype was observed many times. This chain uses TRBV20-1 with TRBJ2-1, with 8 positions matching TRBD2. Trimming at V came to 3 bases and at J to 9 bases, leaving 10 bases not matched to a gene. Germline V gives CDR1 DFQATT, CDR2 SNEGSKA (reference sequence). This CDR3 comprises 14 residues. The CDR3 spells CSASKVRGVGEQFF. The DNA for the CDR3 is TGCAGTGCTAGTAAAGTGCGGGGGGTTGGTGAGCAGTTCTTC.

As to this clonotype: Since a much larger clone is just one base distant, this may be a read error. The chain has TRBV10-3 and TRBJ2-3, with TRBD2 identical over 8 bases. The V gene's germline CDR1 is ENHRY and CDR2 SYGVKD. This CDR3 has 12 residues. Losses at the gene ends were 8 bases for V and 6 bases for J; bases not matched to a gene: 4. The DNA of the CDR3 is TGTGCCATCGCCCGGGGGGGTGATACGCAGTATTTT. Residues: CAIARGGDTQYF.

The chain employs TRBV27 and TRBJ2-3, with TRBD2 matching 12 bases. CDR3 size: 17 residues. J gave up 3 bases and V 8 bases, and 12 bases lay outside the gene matches. CDR1 is MNHEY and CDR2 is SMNVEV in the germline V gene (reference sequence). The DNA of the CDR3 is TGTGCCAGCCTAAAACGCCGACTAGCGGGGGCAACAGATACGCAGTATTTT. This encodes CASLKRRLAGATDTQYF.

This clonotype was found a few times. The chain recombines TRBV12-3 or TRBV12-4 with TRBJ2-2; D is perhaps TRBD1 (6 bases). Trimming left V 5 bases short and J 6 bases short, with 7 bases between. The CDR3 contains 12 residues. This CDR3 is CASSTGSGELFF. The CDR3 nucleotides are TGTGCCAGCAGTACAGGGTCCGGGGAGCTGTTTTTT.

The chain couples TRBV18 to TRBJ2-4; 7 bases line up with TRBD1. The length of the CDR3 is 14 residues. The V segment lost 3 bases and the J segment 9 bases; nucleotides outside the gene matches: 8. Germline V gene data show CDR1 as KGHSH and CDR2 as LQKENI. This chain's CDR3 is CASSPPRTGGIQYF. The CDR3 DNA reads TGTGCCAGCTCACCTCCCAGGACAGGCGGCATTCAGTACTTC.

The CDR3 DNA reads TGTGCCAGCAGTTTGTTTGGAAACACCATATATTTT. Protein: CASSLFGNTIYF. The chain employs TRBV12-3 or TRBV12-4 and TRBJ1-3; D not resolved. The CDR3 totals 12 residues. Trimming cost V 3 bases and J 3 bases, with 3 bases left between them.

The chain is built from TRBV9 and TRBJ1-2; 7 nucleotides align to TRBD1. This CDR3 spans 15 amino acids. V was pared by 3 bases and J by 5 bases, with 10 bases of the junction left unmatched. Germline CDR1 reads SGDLS; CDR2 reads YYNGEE. The DNA of the CDR3 is TGTGCCAGCAGCGCCCCCACGGGCAGGGGGTATGGCTACACCTTC. Translated, it gives CASSAPTGRGYGYTF.